Each of the 23 T cell receptor beta chains below was sequenced from the same sample in a study of identical twins' blood T cells. TCRdb reanalysed the 5' RACE reads using MiXCR and keeps one entry per CDR3 protein. The sample lists a few hundred thousand distinct CDR3 sequences; about 28% were seen once. What was sequenced was PBMCs. These receptors came from a woman aged 18-50 years in good health.

The rearrangement uses TRBV12-3 or TRBV12-4 and TRBJ2-7; D unresolved. The CDR3 runs 14 residues. Between the trimmed V and J ends, which lost 4 bases and 2 bases, there was a span of 12 bases. The CDR3 sequence: CASSSPDSPYEQYF. In DNA, the CDR3 is TGTGCCAGCAGTTCCCCTGACTCTCCCTACGAGCAGTACTTC.

The sample holds many counts of this clonotype. This rearrangement joins TRBV29-1 to TRBJ1-1; D is ambiguous. V lost 7 bases and J lost 4, with 13 bases in between. This CDR3 has 12 amino acids. From germline, CDR1 is SQVTM and CDR2 ANQGSEA. This chain's CDR3 is CSAAGGSTEAFF. The CDR3 bases are TGCAGCGCTGCGGGAGGGAGCACTGAAGCTTTCTTT. Full variable domain (missing parts from reference TRBV29-1 and TRBJ1-1): SAVISQKPSRDICQRGTSLTIQCQVDSQVTMMFWYRQQPGQSLTLIATANQGSEATYESGFVIDKFPISRPNLTFSTLTVSNMSPEDSSIYLCSAAGGSTEAFFGQGTRLTVV.

This clonotype was counted between two and nine times. CDR3 sequence reads: CASSERGGNQPQHF. CDR3 DNA: TGTGCCAGCAGTGAAAGAGGGGGCAATCAGCCCCAGCATTTT. The V and J genes are TRBV2 and TRBJ1-5; TRBD1 might be the D (5 bases). CDR1 SNHLY and CDR2 FYNNEI come from the germline V gene. The V gene lost 2 bases and the J gene lost 2 bases, with 7 bases spanning the gap. This CDR3 comprises 14 residues.

In this sample, this clonotype turned up a few times. This rearrangement joins TRBV5-1 to TRBJ2-7; 8 nucleotides match TRBD2. Germline V gene lookup returns CDR1 SGHRS and CDR2 YFSETQ. This CDR3 spans 16 amino acids. Trimming at V came to 5 bases and at J to 7 bases, leaving 17 bases not matched to a gene. CDR3 in DNA: TGCGCCAGCAGGATACCTGGGTTCGAGGGACTAGGGGAGCAGTACTTC. It specifies CASRIPGFEGLGEQYF.

This chain links TRBV5-1 with TRBJ2-1, with D perhaps matching TRBD1 (6 bases). In germline, CDR1 is SGHRS, CDR2 YFSETQ. The CDR3 extends over 13 amino acids. Deletions cut 6 bases from V and 2 bases from J, with 9 bases between. CDR3 sequence (DNA): TGCGCCAGCAACGGACAGACCTACAATGAGCAGTTCTTC. It codes for CASNGQTYNEQFF. Together with reference TRBV5-1 and TRBJ2-1, the CDR3 gives the full variable domain: KAGVTQTPRYLIKTRGQQVTLSCSPISGHRSVSWYQQTPGQGLQFLFEYFSETQRNKGNFPGRFSGRQFSNSRSEMNVSTLELGDSALYLCASNGQTYNEQFFGPGTRLTVL.

This clonotype was counted only a few times. This chain joins TRBV5-1 and TRBJ2-1; 12 bases fit TRBD2. This CDR3 has 14 amino acids. The V gene's germline CDR1 is SGHRS and CDR2 YFSETQ. V lost 7 bases and J lost 10; bases outside the gene matches: 9. The CDR3 DNA is TGCGCCAGCCGTCCGACTAGCGGGAGTTTAGAGCAGTTCTTC. Residues: CASRPTSGSLEQFF.

In its sample, this clonotype was seen a few times. V gene TRBV20-1 combines with J gene TRBJ2-3; TRBD2 matches 11 bases. Germline V gives CDR1 DFQATT, CDR2 SNEGSKA (reference sequence). The CDR3 has 19 residues. J was trimmed by 0 bases and V by 0 bases; bases with no gene match: 11. Written as DNA, the CDR3 is TGCAGTGCTAGAGATCGAAGACTAGCGGGGAGAACTAGCACAGATACGCAGTATTTT. Its translation is CSARDRRLAGRTSTDTQYF.

The table lists this clonotype with a few counts. This chain uses TRBV12-5 with TRBJ1-4; 9 positions agree with TRBD1. V gave up 6 bases and J gave up 7 bases; unmatched junction bases: 6. The CDR3 spans 14 residues. The germline CDR1 and CDR2 sequences are LGHNT and FRNRAP. The CDR3 protein is CASGTGQGGEKLFF. The CDR3, as DNA: TGTGCTAGTGGCACGGGACAGGGCGGTGAAAAACTGTTTTTT.

The chain joins TRBV7-9 to TRBJ2-1; 7 bases fit TRBD2. V lost 2 bases and J lost 2; bases outside the gene matches: 6. The CDR3 has 16 amino acids. Germline V gives CDR1 SEHNR, CDR2 FQNEAQ (reference sequence). The chain's CDR3 is CASSLMGLAAYNEQFF. CDR3 in DNA: TGTGCCAGCAGCTTAATGGGTCTAGCGGCCTACAATGAGCAGTTCTTC.

This clonotype was recorded only once. The rearrangement uses TRBV13 and TRBJ1-5, with a tentative D call TRBD1 (6 bases). CDR1 and CDR2 from the germline V gene are PRHDT and FYEKMQ (reference sequence). V lost 1 base to trimming and J lost 5 bases, with 12 bases between them. This CDR3 is 15 amino acids long. DNA of the CDR3: TGTGCCAGCAGCTTAGTCCGGGACACCTATCAGCCCCAGCATTTT. Residues: CASSLVRDTYQPQHF.

This clonotype has a count of ten or more. The V call is TRBV2, the J call TRBJ2-2; D unclear. CDR3 length equals 12 residues. From germline, CDR1 is SNHLY and CDR2 FYNNEI. V dropped 8 bases and J dropped 3 bases, with 7 bases sitting between them. As DNA, the CDR3 is TGTGCCAGCGCCACAGACACCGGGGAGCTGTTTTTT. It yields the protein CASATDTGELFF.

The CDR3 nucleotides are TGTGCCAGCAGCTTACGGGGGCCGGTCGATGAGCAGTTCTTC. This codes for CASSLRGPVDEQFF. This chain connects TRBV11-1 to TRBJ2-1; D is tentatively TRBD1 or TRBD2 (6 bases each). This CDR3 spans 14 amino acids. With 2 bases removed from V and 8 bases from J, the gap between germline ends came to 13 bases. The germline V gene has CDR1 SGHAT and CDR2 FQDESV (reference sequence).

The table lists this clonotype with a few counts. This chain uses TRBV9 with TRBJ2-7; D uncertain. The V end lost 6 bases, the J end lost 5 bases, and 15 bases lay between the germline ends. The V gene's germline CDR1 is SGDLS and CDR2 YYNGEE. The CDR3 runs 13 residues. This CDR3 is CASNSKRRDEQYF. In nucleotides, the CDR3 is TGTGCCAGCAACTCCAAACGTAGGGACGAGCAGTACTTC.

This sequence joins TRBV2 and TRBJ1-4, with no clear D. The V gene's germline CDR1 is SNHLY and CDR2 FYNNEI. The CDR3 sequence is 15 residues long. Trimming took off 4 bases at V and 3 bases at J, with 12 bases between the two ends. CDR3 in amino acids: CASSVSRAANEKLFF. The CDR3 DNA reads as TGTGCCAGCAGTGTTTCGCGGGCGGCTAATGAAAAACTGTTTTTT.

The V gene is TRBV29-1, the J gene TRBJ2-1; TRBD2 is a possible D gene (6 bases). This CDR3 region has 14 residues. V shed 1 base and J shed 5 bases, with 12 bases lying between them. The germline gives CDR1 SQVTM, CDR2 ANQGSEA. The CDR3 reads CSVEVPRGNNEQFF. DNA of the CDR3: TGCAGCGTTGAAGTCCCCCGGGGGAACAATGAGCAGTTCTTC.

The table lists this clonotype with a count of one. The rearrangement uses TRBV7-2 and TRBJ1-1; 7 bases agree with TRBD1. Losses at the gene ends were 5 bases for V and 3 bases for J; bases not matched to a gene: 18. The CDR3 covers 18 residues. The V gene's germline CDR1 is SGHTA and CDR2 FQGNSA. This chain's CDR3 is CASSGTDGGRFWDTEAFF. The DNA of the CDR3 is TGTGCCAGCAGCGGGACAGACGGGGGGCGTTTCTGGGACACTGAAGCTTTCTTT. The variable domain in full, completed from reference TRBV7-2 and TRBJ1-1, reads GAGVSQSPSNKVTEKGKDVELRCDPISGHTALYWYRQSLGQGLEFLIYFQGNSAPDKSGLPSDRFSAERTGGSVSTLTIQRTQQEDSAVYLCASSGTDGGRFWDTEAFFGQGTRLTVV.

The genes are TRBV6-5 and TRBJ1-1, with D perhaps matching TRBD1 (5 bases). There are 13 residues in the CDR3. CDR1 is MNHEY and CDR2 is SVGAGI in the germline V gene. The V and J ends lost 2 bases and 3 bases respectively, with 7 bases between them. The CDR3 spells CASSYGRDTEAFF. The CDR3 bases are TGTGCCAGCAGTTACGGCAGGGACACTGAAGCTTTCTTT.

In this sample, this clonotype turned up many times. The CDR3 protein is CSAFRVPEAFF. In DNA form, the CDR3 reads TGCAGTGCTTTCCGGGTGCCTGAAGCTTTCTTT. This rearrangement joins TRBV20-1 to TRBJ1-1; D call uncertain. Germline V CDR1 and CDR2: DFQATT, SNEGSKA (reference sequence). The V gene lost 5 bases and the J gene lost 6 bases, with 10 bases spanning the gap. The CDR3 covers 11 residues.

This clonotype was detected a few times. This rearrangement joins TRBV7-9 to TRBJ2-3; D gene ambiguous. The CDR3 spans 14 residues. V was trimmed by 5 bases and J by 7 bases, leaving 16 bases between them. The V gene's germline CDR1 is SEHNR and CDR2 FQNEAQ (reference sequence). In DNA form, the CDR3 reads TGTGCCAGCAGCCAACCTAACGATGCCAATACGCAGTATTTT. This translates into CASSQPNDANTQYF.

Regarding this clonotype: This sequence may be a read error, since a much larger clone differs from it by one base. The genes are TRBV11-2 and TRBJ1-1; 11 positions match TRBD1. The CDR3 sequence is 14 residues long. CDR1 SGHAT and CDR2 FQNNGV come from the germline V gene. The CDR3 here is CVSSFPRTGGRAFF. The CDR3, as DNA: TGTGTCAGCAGCTTTCCTCGGACAGGGGGCAGAGCTTTCTTT.

This clonotype was seen only a few times. V and J are TRBV6-1 and TRBJ1-1; D is possibly TRBD1 (5 bases). The CDR3 length is 16 residues. V dropped 1 base and J dropped 1 base, with 13 bases sitting between them. The germline CDR1 and CDR2 sequences are MNHNS and SASEGT. The CDR3 is CASSEGPLRGNTEAFF. The CDR3 region has the DNA TGTGCCAGCAGTGAAGGGCCCCTTAGGGGGAACACTGAAGCTTTCTTT.

As for this clonotype: A read error may be the cause here, since a much bigger clone is one base away. The chain has TRBV29-1 and TRBJ2-3, with 8 bases matching TRBD2. Trimming took 5 bases from V and 4 from J; bases not matched to a gene: 11. Germline CDR1 is SQVTM and CDR2 is ANQGSEA. This CDR3 has 15 amino acids. The DNA for the CDR3 is TGCAGCGTTAAAAGTTTAGCGGGAATGCCAGATACGCAGTATTTT. It yields the protein CSVKSLAGMPDTQYF.

V and J are TRBV2 and TRBJ2-3, with D perhaps matching TRBD1 (6 bases). TRBJ1-5 explains the end of the DNA better; the J call may be wrong. The germline gives CDR1 SNHLY, CDR2 FYNNEI. The CDR3 has 13 amino acids. The CDR3 DNA follows: TGTGCCGGGGAGGACAGCTTCACAGATACGCAGCATTTT. Residues: CAGEDSFTDTQHF.